This TCR beta chain is drawn from a study of T cell clones after liver transplantation. Study overall: As an antigen-independent comparator, third-party-reactive TCRbeta sequences came from pre-transplant mixed lymphocyte reactions. Study-wide findings and caveats: Post-transplant time points were not standardized, so conclusions are preliminary.

Trimming took off 3 bases at V and 8 bases at J, with 17 bases between the two ends. Per the germline V gene, CDR1 is LNHDA and CDR2 is SQIVND (reference sequence). The CDR3 spans 16 residues. TCRdb's table, derived via immunoSEQ multiplex PCR, lists solely in-frame clones and lacks some. The sample yields 65,000 to 80,000 clones, 70% to 90% seen once. Worth noting for this clone: Its antigen is undetermined.

The input for sequencing was CD4+ T cells from blood, taken at the 22-month timepoint. The chain is built from TRBV19 and TRBJ1-6, with D perhaps TRBD1 (6 bases). This TCR was sampled from a human patient who received a liver transplant. Some T cells may possibly be graft donor cells. CDR3 nucleotides: TGTGCCAGTAGTATTCAGCAAAGGGGGGGCGATTCACCCCTCCACTTT. It is translated as CASSIQQRGGDSPLHF.